This record concerns one T cell receptor (beta chain) sequence. Its specificity is unknown. Doses given second, at about 4 or about 12 weeks, were pooled. The data originate from a study of T cell responses to AZD1222 COVID-19 vaccine. Germline V gene lookup returns CDR1 SEHNR and CDR2 FQNEAQ (reference sequence). Trimming removed 5 bases from V and 3 bases from J, with 6 bases in between. CDR3 size: 12 residues. The data were produced by immunoSEQ multiplex PCR, yet TCRdb's version contains in-frame clones alone and is incomplete. This table has 140,000 or so clones, 89% appearing once. General study results and limits: It was only a handful of AZD1222 recipients who were seropositive at baseline. Spike-wide vaccine-associated CD4 TCRs dominated at 160-218 and 743-854. The study sampled repertoires only after the peak T cell response.

The gene calls are TRBV7-9 and TRBJ2-3; D is unclear. The clonotype comes from an adult who received the AZD1222 COVID-19 vaccine. Sequencing used peripheral blood, obtained 28 days after the second AZD1222 dose. The CDR3 DNA is TGTGCCAGCAGCCAAGGTACAGATACGCAGTATTTT. It codes for CASSQGTDTQYF.